What follows are 13 T cell receptor beta chains derived from one specimen sequenced in a study of T cells in tumors after PD-1 blockade. Sequenced by immunoSEQ multiplex PCR; TCRdb stores in-frame clones only, minus some. The data contain fewer than 25,000 clones, about 82% of them singletons. Sample: PBMCs, taken after anti-PD-1 treatment. Source of these receptors: a human donor with basal cell carcinoma.

This clone was seen just once. This chain uses TRBV7-6 with TRBJ2-7, with D perhaps TRBD2 (7 bases). The CDR3 is made up of 15 amino acids. Trimming took 8 bases from V and 7 from J, leaving 24 bases between them. From germline, CDR1 is SGHVS and CDR2 FNYEAQ. The CDR3 is CASSRGASQGEEQYF. CDR3 nucleotides: TGTGCCAGCTCCCGGGGGGCATCGCAGGGTGAGGAGCAGTACTTC. Based on the CDR3 plus reference TRBV7-6 and TRBJ2-7, the full variable domain is GAGVSQSPRYKVTKRGQDVALRCDPISGHVSLYWYRQALGQGPEFLTYFNYEAQQDKSGLPNDRFSAERPEGSISTLTIQRTEQRDSAMYRCASSRGASQGEEQYFGPGTRLTVT.

The chain joins TRBV29-1 to TRBJ1-5; D gene ambiguous. V lost 4 bases and J lost 5, with 9 bases in between. The CDR3 loop spans 12 amino acids. CDR1 and CDR2 from the germline V gene are SQVTM and ANQGSEA. The CDR3 DNA is TGCAGCGTTGGAGAGGGTGATCAGCCCCAGCATTTT. This encodes CSVGEGDQPQHF.

This clone was recorded only once. This chain connects TRBV9 to TRBJ2-7, with 9 bases fitting TRBD2. Germline V lookup: CDR1 SGDLS, CDR2 YYNGEE. The CDR3 extends over 16 amino acids. V shed 4 bases, J shed 0 bases, and the junction held 8 bases outside the gene matches. The DNA for the CDR3 is TGTGCCAGCAGCCCTAGCGGGGCCCAAGTCTCCTACGAGCAGTACTTC. Translating it yields CASSPSGAQVSYEQYF.

The chain joins TRBV30 to TRBJ1-5; 9 bases align to TRBD1. Germline V lookup: CDR1 GTSNPN, CDR2 SVGIG (reference sequence). There are 15 residues in the CDR3. Trimming took 0 bases from V and 7 from J; bases not matched to a gene: 7. The CDR3 loop is CAWSVRGQGSQPQHF. DNA of the CDR3: TGTGCCTGGAGTGTCCGGGGACAGGGAAGCCAGCCCCAGCATTTT. Full variable domain (missing parts from reference TRBV30 and TRBJ1-5): SQTIHQWPATLVQPVGSPLSLECTVEGTSNPNLYWYRQAAGRGLQLLFYSVGIGQISSEVPQNLSASRPQDRQFILSSKKLLLSDSGFYLCAWSVRGQGSQPQHFGDGTRLSIL.

J is TRBJ2-1 and V is TRBV9, with TRBD1 matching 7 bases. The germline V gene encodes CDR1 SGDLS and CDR2 YYNGEE. V shed 2 bases and J 4 bases; nucleotides not matched to a gene: 9. CDR3 size: 16 residues. CDR3 sequence reads: CASSVGTGVEYNEQFF. CDR3 DNA: TGTGCCAGCAGCGTTGGTACAGGGGTGGAGTACAATGAGCAGTTCTTC.

The J gene is TRBJ2-5, the V gene TRBV9; a possible D gene is TRBD2 (6 bases). There are 14 residues in the CDR3. The germline V gene has CDR1 SGDLS and CDR2 YYNGEE. Trimming took off 4 bases at V and 5 bases at J, with 15 bases between the two ends. In DNA, the CDR3 is TGTGCCAGCAGCCCCCGGGCCGGGGGTGAGACCCAGTACTTC. This codes for CASSPRAGGETQYF.

The V call is TRBV7-5, the J call TRBJ2-7; the table's D gene call, TRBD1, was not cross checked with the DNA. TRBV7-5 is reported as a pseudogene. The CDR3 is made up of 14 amino acids. The CDR3 DNA is TGTGCCAGAAGCCCCAACAGGGGGACCTACGAGCAGTACTTC. It codes for CARSPNRGTYEQYF.

The chain employs TRBV2 and TRBJ2-3, with TRBD1 matching over 9 bases. Germline values: CDR1 SNHLY, CDR2 FYNNEI. The V segment lost 7 bases and the J segment 2 bases; nucleotides outside the gene matches: 7. The CDR3 spans 15 residues. The DNA of the CDR3 is TGTGCCAGCACGCCACAGGGGGCGATCACAGATACGCAGTATTTT. Translation: CASTPQGAITDTQYF.

This clone came up once. The chain links TRBV19 to TRBJ1-1; tentatively, D is TRBD1 (5 bases). Germline lookup yields CDR1 LNHDA and CDR2 SQIVND (reference sequence). Trimming pared 6 bases from V and 1 base from J, leaving 9 bases between. The CDR3 has 13 amino acids. CDR3 bases: TGTGCCAGTAGATCGACAGCGAACACTGAAGCTTTCTTT. The encoded protein is CASRSTANTEAFF.

The V call is TRBV7-6, the J call TRBJ1-2, with a weak D call TRBD1 (5 bases). Trimming left V 3 bases short and J 8 bases short, with 16 bases between. The CDR3 is made up of 14 amino acids. The germline CDR1 and CDR2 sequences are SGHVS and FNYEAQ. The DNA for the CDR3 is TGTGCCAGCAGCTTCGGACAAACGGGGGAGGGCTACACCTTC. Amino acids: CASSFGQTGEGYTF. Together with reference TRBV7-6 and TRBJ1-2, the CDR3 gives the full variable domain: GAGVSQSPRYKVTKRGQDVALRCDPISGHVSLYWYRQALGQGPEFLTYFNYEAQQDKSGLPNDRFSAERPEGSISTLTIQRTEQRDSAMYRCASSFGQTGEGYTFGSGTRLTVV.

As concerns this clone: Sequence at one end of the junction differs from germline and may be a read error. The V call is TRBV14, the J call TRBJ1-2, with TRBD1 matching 7 bases. The CDR3 sequence is 12 residues long. Germline V lookup: CDR1 SGHDN, CDR2 FVKESK. This CDR3 reads CASRQAGGGYTF. The DNA for the CDR3 is TGTGCCAGCAGGCAAGCAGGGGGTGGCTACACCTTC.

The V and J genes are TRBV10-3 and TRBJ2-3; perhaps TRBD2 as D (5 bases). V was cut by 7 bases and J by 6 bases, with 8 bases left in between. Per the germline V gene, CDR1 is ENHRY and CDR2 is SYGVKD. CDR3 length equals 11 residues. Here the CDR3 reads CAIKRLDTQYF. The CDR3 DNA follows: TGTGCCATCAAGCGGTTGGATACGCAGTATTTT.

This chain joins TRBV29-1 and TRBJ2-7; 14 bases fit TRBD2. This CDR3 region has 16 residues. CDR1 is SQVTM and CDR2 is ANQGSEA in the germline V gene. J gave up 3 bases and V 1 base, and 5 bases lay outside the gene matches. CDR3 residues: CSVEGTSGGPVYEQYF. The DNA of the CDR3 is TGCAGCGTTGAAGGGACTAGCGGGGGGCCCGTCTACGAGCAGTACTTC.